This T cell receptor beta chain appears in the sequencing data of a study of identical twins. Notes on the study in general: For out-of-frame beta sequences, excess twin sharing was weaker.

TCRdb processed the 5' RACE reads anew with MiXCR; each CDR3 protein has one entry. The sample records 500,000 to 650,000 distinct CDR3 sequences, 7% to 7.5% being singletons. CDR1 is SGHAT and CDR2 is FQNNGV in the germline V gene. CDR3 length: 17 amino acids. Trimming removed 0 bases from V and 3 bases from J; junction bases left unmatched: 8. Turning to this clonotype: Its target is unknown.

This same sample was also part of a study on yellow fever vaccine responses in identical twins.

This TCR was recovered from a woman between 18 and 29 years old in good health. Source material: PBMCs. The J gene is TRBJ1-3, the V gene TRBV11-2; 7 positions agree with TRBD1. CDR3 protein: CASSLDPTGRIGNTIYF. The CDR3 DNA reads TGTGCCAGCAGCTTAGACCCGACAGGGAGAATTGGAAACACCATATATTTT.